This TCR beta chain was documented in a study of shared clonotypes between healthy human individuals. Profiled with immunoSEQ multiplex PCR; TCRdb holds only in-frame clones, not every one. Of 2.3 million or so clones in the sample, over 90% were seen once. V dropped 6 bases and J dropped 2; count of bases not matched to a gene: 7. CDR1 and CDR2 from the germline V gene are KGHSH and LQKENI. This CDR3 spans 15 amino acids. The sample taken for sequencing was naive CD4+ T cells from PBMCs. Specified subset: CD45RA+ positively selected. V gene TRBV18 combines with J gene TRBJ1-3; 7 positions agree with TRBD1. The sequence derives from a man younger than 35 in good health. Some clones in this sample may be carry-over from other donors' samples. CDR3: CASSRYDRAGNTIYF. The CDR3 DNA reads TGTGCCAGCTCTCGATACGACAGGGCTGGAAACACCATATATTTT.